This T cell receptor beta chain was sequenced during a study of human T cells and chemical hapten exposure. Study-wide points: Among expanded TCRs, significantly more large CDR3 similarity clusters formed than among controls. Counts of expanded TCRs (at PT1) showed a positive correlation with patch test score.

Time point reported: pre-sensitization, week 0. Sample treatment: therapeutic diphenylcyclopropenone sensitization with weekly scalp DPC. Original processing methods: A per-sample median of around 100,000 TCRs was observed, with counts ranging from roughly 20,000 to 700,000. Via MiXCR, TCRdb re-called the RACE reads, giving one row per CDR3 protein. It is TCRdb's table, rather than the study itself, that gives the V and J calls and clone size. The data contain about 80,000 distinct CDR3 sequences, about 14% of them singletons. Comment on this clonotype: Antigen unknown.

CDR1 and CDR2 from the germline V gene are SNHLY and FYNNEI. CDR3 length: 15 amino acids. Trimming cost V 4 bases and J 7 bases; bases outside gene matches: 7. The TCR comes from a woman aged 45-59 years with alopecia areata. Some clones in this sample may be carry-over from other donors' samples. Sequencing used whole blood, obtained in connection with sensitization to the hapten diphenylcyclopropenone (DPC). The rearrangement links TRBV2 to TRBJ1-6; the match to TRBD1 covers 7 bases. CDR3 sequence (DNA): TGTGCCAGCAGTGCACAGGGGAGAGGCAATTCACCCCTCCACTTT. It specifies CASSAQGRGNSPLHF.